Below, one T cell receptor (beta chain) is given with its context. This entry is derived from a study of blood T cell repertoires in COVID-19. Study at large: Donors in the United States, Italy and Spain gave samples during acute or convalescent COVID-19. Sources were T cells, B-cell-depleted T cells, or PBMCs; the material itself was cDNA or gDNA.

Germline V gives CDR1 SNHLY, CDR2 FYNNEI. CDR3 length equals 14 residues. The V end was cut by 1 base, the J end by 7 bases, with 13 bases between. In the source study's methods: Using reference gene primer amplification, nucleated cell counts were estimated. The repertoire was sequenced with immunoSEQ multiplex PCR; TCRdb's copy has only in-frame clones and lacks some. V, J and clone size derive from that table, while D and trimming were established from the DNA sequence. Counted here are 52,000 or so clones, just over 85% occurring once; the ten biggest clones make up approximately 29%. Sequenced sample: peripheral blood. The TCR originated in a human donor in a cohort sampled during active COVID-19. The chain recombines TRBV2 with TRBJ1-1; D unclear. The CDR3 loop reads CASSEEGSGIEAFF. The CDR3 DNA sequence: TGTGCCAGCAGTGAAGAGGGTTCGGGGATTGAAGCTTTCTTT.